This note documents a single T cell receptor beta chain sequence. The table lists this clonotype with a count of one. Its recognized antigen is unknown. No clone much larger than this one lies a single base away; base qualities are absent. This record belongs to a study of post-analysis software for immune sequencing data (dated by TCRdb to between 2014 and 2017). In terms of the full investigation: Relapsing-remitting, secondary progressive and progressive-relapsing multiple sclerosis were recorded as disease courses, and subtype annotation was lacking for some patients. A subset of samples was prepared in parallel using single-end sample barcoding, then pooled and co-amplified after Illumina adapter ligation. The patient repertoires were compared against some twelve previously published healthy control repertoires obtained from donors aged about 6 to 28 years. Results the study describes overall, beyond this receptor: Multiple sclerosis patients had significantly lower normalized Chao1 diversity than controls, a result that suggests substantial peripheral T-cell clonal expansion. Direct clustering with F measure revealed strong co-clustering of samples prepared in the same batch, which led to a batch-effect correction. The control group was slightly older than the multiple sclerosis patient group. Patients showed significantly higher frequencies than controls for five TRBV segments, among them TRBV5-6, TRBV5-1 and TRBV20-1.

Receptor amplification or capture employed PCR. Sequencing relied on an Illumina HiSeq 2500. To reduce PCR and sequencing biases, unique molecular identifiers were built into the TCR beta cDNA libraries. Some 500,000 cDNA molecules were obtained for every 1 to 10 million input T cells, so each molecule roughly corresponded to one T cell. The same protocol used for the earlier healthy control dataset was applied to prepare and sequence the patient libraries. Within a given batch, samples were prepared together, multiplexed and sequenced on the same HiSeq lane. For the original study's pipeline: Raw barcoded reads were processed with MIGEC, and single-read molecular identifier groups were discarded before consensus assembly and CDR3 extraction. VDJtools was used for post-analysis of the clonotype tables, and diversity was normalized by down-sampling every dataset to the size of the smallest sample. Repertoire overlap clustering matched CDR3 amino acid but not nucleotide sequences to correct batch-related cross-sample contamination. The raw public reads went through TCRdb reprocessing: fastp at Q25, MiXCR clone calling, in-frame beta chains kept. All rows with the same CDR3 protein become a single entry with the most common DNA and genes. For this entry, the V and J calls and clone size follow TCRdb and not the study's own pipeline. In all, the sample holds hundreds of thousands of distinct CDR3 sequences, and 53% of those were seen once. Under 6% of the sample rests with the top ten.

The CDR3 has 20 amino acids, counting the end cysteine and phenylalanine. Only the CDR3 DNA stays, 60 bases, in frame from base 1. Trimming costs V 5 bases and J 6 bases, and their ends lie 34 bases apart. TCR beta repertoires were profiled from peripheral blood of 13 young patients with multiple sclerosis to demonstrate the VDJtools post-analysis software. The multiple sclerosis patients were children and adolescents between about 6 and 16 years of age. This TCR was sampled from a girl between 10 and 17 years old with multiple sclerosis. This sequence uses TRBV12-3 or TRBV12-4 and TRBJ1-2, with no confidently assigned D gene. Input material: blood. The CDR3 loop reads CASSTRGRSLSGTMAHGYTF. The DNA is TGTGCCAGCAGTACACGGGGTCGCAGTCTATCCGGAACTATGGCTCATGGCTACACCTTC.